The entry below describes one TCR beta chain. Its antigen is as yet unknown. Profiling relied on immunoSEQ multiplex PCR, and the TCRdb table lists in-frame clones only, not all of them. The table lists around 2,000,000 clones, roughly 94% of them singletons. The sample belongs to a study of shared clonotypes between healthy human individuals. Study as a whole: Participating donors consisted of a couple of women and a few men aged 18 to 49. Each donor contributed plates that comprised three CD4 naive, three CD4 memory, two CD8 naive and one CD8 memory.

CD45RO-negative, CCR7-positively selected cells formed the naive CD8 fraction, excluding terminally differentiated effector memory CD45RA+ cells. Study conclusions and caveats: Against clonotypes common to all four donors, non-shared ones had lower generation probabilities. There were few donors, and this limited the genetic and exposure-history diversity represented.

The CDR3 totals 14 residues. The V and J ends lost 8 bases and 1 base respectively, with 12 bases between them. Germline V gene lookup returns CDR1 LNHDA and CDR2 SQIVND (reference sequence). Sequenced: naive CD8+ T cells sorted from blood. This clonotype originated in a man aged 18 to 29 in good health. The chain recombines TRBV19 with TRBJ2-1; D is uncertain. The CDR3 coding sequence is TGTGCCAGTCGCCAGCGCATATCCTACAATGAGCAGTTCTTC. This gives the protein CASRQRISYNEQFF.